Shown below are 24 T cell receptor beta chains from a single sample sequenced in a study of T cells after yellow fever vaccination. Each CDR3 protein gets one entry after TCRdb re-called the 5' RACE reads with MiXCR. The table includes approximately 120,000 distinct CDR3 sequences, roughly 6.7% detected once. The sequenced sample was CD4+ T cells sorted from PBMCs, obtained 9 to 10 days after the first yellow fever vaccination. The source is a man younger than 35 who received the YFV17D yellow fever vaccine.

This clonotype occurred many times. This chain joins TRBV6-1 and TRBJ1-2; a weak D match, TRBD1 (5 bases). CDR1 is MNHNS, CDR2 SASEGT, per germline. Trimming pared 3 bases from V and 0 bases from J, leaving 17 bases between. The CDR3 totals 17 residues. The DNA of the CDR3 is TGTGCCAGCAGTGATTTTGGGGCAGGATTAGCTAACTATGGCTACACCTTC. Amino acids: CASSDFGAGLANYGYTF.

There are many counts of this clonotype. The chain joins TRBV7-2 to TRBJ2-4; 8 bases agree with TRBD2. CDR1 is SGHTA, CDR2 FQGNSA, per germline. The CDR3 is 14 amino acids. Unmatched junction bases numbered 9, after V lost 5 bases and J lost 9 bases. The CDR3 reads CASSTAGSGSIQYF. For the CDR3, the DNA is TGTGCCAGCAGCACCGCCGGGAGCGGGAGCATTCAGTACTTC.

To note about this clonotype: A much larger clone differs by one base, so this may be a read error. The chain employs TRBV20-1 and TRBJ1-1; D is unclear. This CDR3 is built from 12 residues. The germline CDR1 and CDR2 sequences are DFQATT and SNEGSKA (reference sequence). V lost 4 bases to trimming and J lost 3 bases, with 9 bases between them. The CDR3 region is CSAIDRHTEAFF. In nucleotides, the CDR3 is TGCAGTGCTATAGATCGTCACACTGAAGCTTTCTTT.

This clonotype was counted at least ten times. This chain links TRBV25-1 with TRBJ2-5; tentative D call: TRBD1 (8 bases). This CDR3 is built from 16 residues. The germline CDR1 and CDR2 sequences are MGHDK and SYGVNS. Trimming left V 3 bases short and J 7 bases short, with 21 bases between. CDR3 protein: CASSDPTGGVPGTQYF. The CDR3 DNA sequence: TGTGCCAGCAGTGACCCTACAGGGGGGGTCCCGGGGACCCAGTACTTC.

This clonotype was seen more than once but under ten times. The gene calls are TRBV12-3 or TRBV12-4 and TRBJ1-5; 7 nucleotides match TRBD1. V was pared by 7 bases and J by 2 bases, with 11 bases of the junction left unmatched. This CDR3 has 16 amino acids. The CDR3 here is CASTTDTGAGNQPQHF. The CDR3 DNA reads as TGTGCCAGCACTACTGATACAGGGGCGGGCAATCAGCCCCAGCATTTT.

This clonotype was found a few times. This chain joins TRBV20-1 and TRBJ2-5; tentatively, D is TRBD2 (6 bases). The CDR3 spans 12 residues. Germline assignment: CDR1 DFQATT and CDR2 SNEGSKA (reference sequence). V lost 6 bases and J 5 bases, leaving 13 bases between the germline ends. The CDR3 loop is CSAKDRGETQYF. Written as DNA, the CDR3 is TGCAGTGCCAAGGACCGGGGGGAGACCCAGTACTTC.

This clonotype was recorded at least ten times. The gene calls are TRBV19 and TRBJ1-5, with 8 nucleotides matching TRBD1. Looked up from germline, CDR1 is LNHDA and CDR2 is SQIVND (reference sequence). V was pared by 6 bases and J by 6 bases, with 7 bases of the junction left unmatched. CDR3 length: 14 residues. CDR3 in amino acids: CASRDRVVGQPQHF. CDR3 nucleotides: TGTGCCAGTAGGGACAGGGTCGTCGGTCAGCCCCAGCATTTT.

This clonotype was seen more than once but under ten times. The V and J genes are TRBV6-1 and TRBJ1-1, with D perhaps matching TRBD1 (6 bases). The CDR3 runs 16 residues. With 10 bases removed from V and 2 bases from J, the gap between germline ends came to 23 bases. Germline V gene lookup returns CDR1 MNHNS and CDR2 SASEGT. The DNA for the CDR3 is TGTGCCACCCTTGGGCTAGGGGGTAAGGGCAACACTGAAGCTTTCTTT. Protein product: CATLGLGGKGNTEAFF.

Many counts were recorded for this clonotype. This chain's CDR3 is CASSSDYYGYTF. CDR3 nucleotide sequence: TGCGCCAGCAGCTCTGACTACTATGGCTACACCTTC. The V and J genes are TRBV5-1 and TRBJ1-2; unclear D gene. The germline V and J ends were trimmed by 3 bases and 3 bases, with 6 bases remaining between them. This CDR3 comprises 12 residues. CDR1 SGHRS and CDR2 YFSETQ come from the germline V gene.

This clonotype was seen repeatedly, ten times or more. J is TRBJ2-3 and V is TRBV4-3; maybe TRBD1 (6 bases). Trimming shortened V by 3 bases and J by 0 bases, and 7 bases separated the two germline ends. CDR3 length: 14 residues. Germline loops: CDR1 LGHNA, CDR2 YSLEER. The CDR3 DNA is TGCGCCAGCAGCCAGGGGGCTAGCACAGATACGCAGTATTTT. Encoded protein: CASSQGASTDTQYF.

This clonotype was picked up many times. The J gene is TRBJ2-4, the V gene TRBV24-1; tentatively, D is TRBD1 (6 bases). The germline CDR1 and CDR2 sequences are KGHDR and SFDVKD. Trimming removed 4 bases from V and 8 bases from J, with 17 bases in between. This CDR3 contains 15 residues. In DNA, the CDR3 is TGTGCCACCAGTGACCCCAAGGGGGTCGGGGACATTCAGTACTTC. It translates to CATSDPKGVGDIQYF.

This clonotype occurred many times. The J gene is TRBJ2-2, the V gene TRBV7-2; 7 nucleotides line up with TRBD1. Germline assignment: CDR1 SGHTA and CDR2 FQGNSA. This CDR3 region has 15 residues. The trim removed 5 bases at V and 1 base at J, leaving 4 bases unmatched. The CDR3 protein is CASSPWTGNTGELFF. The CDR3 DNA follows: TGTGCCAGCAGCCCTTGGACAGGGAACACCGGGGAGCTGTTTTTT.

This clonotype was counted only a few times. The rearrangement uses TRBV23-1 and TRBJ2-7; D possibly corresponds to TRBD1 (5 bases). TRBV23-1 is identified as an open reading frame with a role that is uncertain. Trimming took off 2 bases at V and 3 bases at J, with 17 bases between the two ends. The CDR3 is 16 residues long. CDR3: CASSQRRGRTHYEQYV. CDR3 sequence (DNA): TGCGCCAGCAGTCAACGTAGAGGTCGGACACACTACGAGCAGTACGTC.

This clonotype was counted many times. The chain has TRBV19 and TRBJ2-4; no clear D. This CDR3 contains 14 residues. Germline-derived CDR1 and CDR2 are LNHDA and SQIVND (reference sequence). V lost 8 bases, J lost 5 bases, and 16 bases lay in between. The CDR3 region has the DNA TGTGCCAGTCGTAGCCGTTTGAAGGAAAACATTCAGTACTTC. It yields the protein CASRSRLKENIQYF.

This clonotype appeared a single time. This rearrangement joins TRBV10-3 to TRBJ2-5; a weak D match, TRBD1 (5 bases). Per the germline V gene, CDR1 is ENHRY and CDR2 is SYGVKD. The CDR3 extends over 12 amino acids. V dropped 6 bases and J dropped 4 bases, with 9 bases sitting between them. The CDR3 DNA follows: TGTGCCATCAGCGGAAGGGGAGAGACCCAGTACTTC. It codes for CAISGRGETQYF.

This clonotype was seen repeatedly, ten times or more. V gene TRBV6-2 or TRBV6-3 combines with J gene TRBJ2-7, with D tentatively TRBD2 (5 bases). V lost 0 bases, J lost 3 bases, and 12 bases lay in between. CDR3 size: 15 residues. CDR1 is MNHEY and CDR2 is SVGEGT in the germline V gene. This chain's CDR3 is CASSYSNAGGYEQYF. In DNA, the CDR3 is TGTGCCAGCAGTTACTCGAATGCGGGTGGCTACGAGCAGTACTTC.

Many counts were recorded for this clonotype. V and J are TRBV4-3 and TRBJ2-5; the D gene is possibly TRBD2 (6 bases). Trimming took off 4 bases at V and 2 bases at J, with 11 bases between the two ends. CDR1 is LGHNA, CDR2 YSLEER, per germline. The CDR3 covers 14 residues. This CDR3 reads CASSLTGVQETQYF. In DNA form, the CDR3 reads TGCGCCAGCAGCCTGACGGGGGTGCAAGAGACCCAGTACTTC.

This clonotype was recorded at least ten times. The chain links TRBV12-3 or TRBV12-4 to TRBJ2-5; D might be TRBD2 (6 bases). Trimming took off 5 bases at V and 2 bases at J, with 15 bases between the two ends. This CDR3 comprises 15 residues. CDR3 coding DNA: TGTGCCAGCAGTCAGCAACTAGCCCGACAAGAGACCCAGTACTTC. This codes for CASSQQLARQETQYF.

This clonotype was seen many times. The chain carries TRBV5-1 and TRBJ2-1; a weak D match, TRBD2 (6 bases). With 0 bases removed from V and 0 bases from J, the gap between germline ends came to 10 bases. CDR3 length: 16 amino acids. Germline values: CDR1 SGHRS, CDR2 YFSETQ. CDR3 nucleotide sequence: TGCGCCAGCAGCTTGGGGCTAGCGAGCTCCTACAATGAGCAGTTCTTC. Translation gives CASSLGLASSYNEQFF.

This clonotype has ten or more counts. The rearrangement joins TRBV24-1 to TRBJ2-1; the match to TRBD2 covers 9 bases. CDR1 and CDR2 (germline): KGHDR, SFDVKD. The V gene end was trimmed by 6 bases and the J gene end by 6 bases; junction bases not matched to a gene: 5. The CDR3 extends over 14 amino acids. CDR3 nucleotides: TGTGCCACCAGTAGGGCGGGGGGGAGCAATGAGCAGTTCTTC. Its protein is CATSRAGGSNEQFF.

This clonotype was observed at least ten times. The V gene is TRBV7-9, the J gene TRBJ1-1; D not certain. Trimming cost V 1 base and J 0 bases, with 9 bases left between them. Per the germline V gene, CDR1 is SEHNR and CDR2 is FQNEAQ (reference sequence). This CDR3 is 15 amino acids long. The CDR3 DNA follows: TGTGCCAGCAGCTTAGTTCCAGGCTTGAACACTGAAGCTTTCTTT. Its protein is CASSLVPGLNTEAFF.

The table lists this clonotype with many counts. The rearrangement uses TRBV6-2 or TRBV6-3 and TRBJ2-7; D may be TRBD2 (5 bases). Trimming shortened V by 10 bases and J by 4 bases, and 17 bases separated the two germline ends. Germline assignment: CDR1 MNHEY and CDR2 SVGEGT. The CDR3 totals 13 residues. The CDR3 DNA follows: TGTGCCACCGCCACGGGAAAGCAATACGAGCAGTACTTC. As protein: CATATGKQYEQYF.

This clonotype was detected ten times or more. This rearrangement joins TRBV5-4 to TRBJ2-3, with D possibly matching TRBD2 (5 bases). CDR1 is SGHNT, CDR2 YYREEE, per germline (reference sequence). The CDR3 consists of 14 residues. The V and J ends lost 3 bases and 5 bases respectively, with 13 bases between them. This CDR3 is CASSSAATQDTQYF. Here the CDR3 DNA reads TGTGCCAGCAGCTCAGCGGCTACACAAGATACGCAGTATTTT. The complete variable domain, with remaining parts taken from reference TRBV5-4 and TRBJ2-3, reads ETGVTQSPTHLIKTRGQQVTLRCSSQSGHNTVSWYQQALGQGPQFIFQYYREEENGRGNFPPRFSGLQFPNYSSELNVNALELDDSALYLCASSSAATQDTQYFGPGTRLTVL.

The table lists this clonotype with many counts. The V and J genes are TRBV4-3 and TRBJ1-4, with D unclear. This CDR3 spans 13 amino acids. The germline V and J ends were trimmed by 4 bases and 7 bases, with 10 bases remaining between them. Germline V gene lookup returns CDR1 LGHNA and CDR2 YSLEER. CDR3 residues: CASSRLGLEKLFF. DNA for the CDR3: TGCGCCAGCAGCCGGCTCGGGCTTGAAAAACTGTTTTTT.